Shown below are 19 T cell receptor beta chains from a single sample sequenced in a study of blood T cell repertoires in COVID-19. Assay used: immunoSEQ multiplex PCR; TCRdb lists only in-frame clones, some missing. The data contain about 250,000 clones, 75% to 90% of them singletons. Material for sequencing was PBMCs or T cells enriched from blood (not recorded which). The receptors shown here come from a woman aged 18-29 years who had recovered from COVID-19.

In DNA form, the CDR3 reads TGTGCCAGCAGCCACGCGGGGGAAGCCACGAACACCGGGGAGCTGTTTTTT. Translated, it gives CASSHAGEATNTGELFF. The gene calls are TRBV3-1 (or the pseudogene TRBV3-2) and TRBJ2-2, with TRBD2 matching over 7 bases. CDR1 and CDR2 (germline): LGHDT, YNNKEL (reference sequence). V lost 3 bases and J lost 0; bases outside the gene matches: 7. The CDR3 contains 17 residues.

The chain has TRBV27 and TRBJ2-3; possibly TRBD1 for D (5 bases). With 8 bases removed from V and 4 bases from J, the gap between germline ends came to 10 bases. CDR1 and CDR2 from the germline V gene are MNHEY and SMNVEV (reference sequence). This CDR3 has 12 residues. CDR3 sequence: CASGYRPDTQYF. In DNA, the CDR3 is TGTGCCAGCGGCTACAGGCCAGATACGCAGTATTTT.

This clone was found once. This rearrangement joins TRBV5-6 to TRBJ2-5, with 12 bases aligning to TRBD2. V shed 3 bases, J shed 4 bases, and the junction held 7 bases outside the gene matches. The germline V gene encodes CDR1 SGHDT and CDR2 YYEEEE. The CDR3 totals 16 residues. The CDR3 protein is CASSWTSGATGETQYF. The CDR3 nucleotides read TGTGCCAGCAGCTGGACTAGCGGGGCGACGGGAGAGACCCAGTACTTC. Supplemented by reference TRBV5-6 and TRBJ2-5, the full variable domain reads DAGVTQSPTHLIKTRGQQVTLRCSPKSGHDTVSWYQQALGQGPQFIFQYYEEEERQRGNFPDRFSGHQFPNYSSELNVNALLLGDSALYLCASSWTSGATGETQYFGPGTRLLVL.

The chain links TRBV15 to TRBJ1-1; possibly TRBD1 for D (6 bases). Trimming removed 4 bases at V and 3 bases at J, with 15 bases between. This CDR3 is 15 amino acids long. CDR1 is LNHNV, CDR2 YYDKDF, per germline (reference sequence). The CDR3 coding sequence is TGTGCCACCAGCAAAGAGGACAGCCTTTACACTGAAGCTTTCTTT. Amino acid sequence: CATSKEDSLYTEAFF.

A single count supports this clone. The V gene is TRBV10-3, the J gene TRBJ2-5; no definite D call. The CDR3 has 13 amino acids. The germline V gene has CDR1 ENHRY and CDR2 SYGVKD. Deletions cut 4 bases from V and 3 bases from J, with 9 bases between. The CDR3 is CAISARVEETQYF. The CDR3 coding sequence is TGTGCCATCAGTGCCCGGGTAGAAGAGACCCAGTACTTC.

The chain is built from TRBV19 and TRBJ1-1; 7 bases map to TRBD1. The germline V gene encodes CDR1 LNHDA and CDR2 SQIVND (reference sequence). J lost 4 bases, V lost 7 bases, and 12 bases had no gene match. CDR3 length: 15 amino acids. CDR3 in amino acids: CASTKHGQAGTEAFF. CDR3 nucleotide sequence: TGTGCCAGTACTAAACATGGACAGGCAGGCACTGAAGCTTTCTTT.

Notes on this clone: Other DNA sequences within the sample encode an identical CDR3. The gene calls are TRBV3-1 (or the pseudogene TRBV3-2) and TRBJ1-2, with 7 bases matching TRBD1. Germline values: CDR1 LGHDT, CDR2 YNNKEL (reference sequence). V trimming: 0 bases; J trimming: 4 bases; junction bases outside the gene matches: 2. The CDR3 contains 14 residues. CDR3 protein: CASSQETGIYGYTF. In DNA, the CDR3 is TGTGCCAGCAGCCAAGAGACAGGGATCTATGGCTACACCTTC.

V is TRBV10-2 and J is TRBJ1-2; D gene unclear. The CDR3 totals 15 residues. Looked up from germline, CDR1 is WSHSY and CDR2 is SAAADI. With 2 bases removed from V and 4 bases from J, the gap between germline ends came to 14 bases. The CDR3 DNA sequence: TGCGCCAGCAGTGAGGGTCCGAGGGCGATCTATGGCTACACCTTC. It translates to CASSEGPRAIYGYTF.

The gene calls are TRBV12-3 or TRBV12-4 and TRBJ1-1; D is undetermined. This CDR3 is 13 amino acids long. V dropped 4 bases and J dropped 2 bases, with 8 bases sitting between them. The CDR3 sequence: CASSSQANTEAFF. The DNA for the CDR3 is TGTGCCAGCAGTTCCCAGGCAAACACTGAAGCTTTCTTT.

The chain has TRBV10-3 and TRBJ2-3; D may be TRBD1 (7 bases). Germline V gene sequence: CDR1 ENHRY, CDR2 SYGVKD. The CDR3 runs to 14 residues. The V gene lost 6 bases and the J gene lost 5 bases, with 15 bases spanning the gap. The CDR3 sequence: CAIRRQGGVDTQYF. The CDR3 region has the DNA TGTGCCATCAGGAGACAGGGAGGAGTAGATACGCAGTATTTT.

V and J are TRBV7-3 and TRBJ1-1; weak D call: TRBD1 (5 bases). Between the trimmed V and J ends, which lost 5 bases and 8 bases, there was a span of 12 bases. The CDR3 is made up of 12 amino acids. Germline V lookup: CDR1 SGHTA, CDR2 FQGTGA. DNA for the CDR3: TGTGCCAGCAGCCCATACGGGGGAGAAGCTTTCTTT. The encoded protein is CASSPYGGEAFF.

The V call is TRBV27, the J call TRBJ2-1; D may be TRBD2 (5 bases). Trimming removed 3 bases from V and 0 bases from J, with 9 bases in between. Germline loops: CDR1 MNHEY, CDR2 SMNVEV (reference sequence). The CDR3 length is 15 residues. CDR3 in amino acids: CASSFDGSSYNEQFF. In DNA, the CDR3 is TGTGCCAGCAGTTTTGATGGGAGCTCCTACAATGAGCAGTTCTTC.

The chain carries TRBV9 and TRBJ2-5; TRBD1 matches at 8 bases. CDR1 SGDLS and CDR2 YYNGEE come from the germline V gene. V shed 0 bases, J shed 5 bases, and the junction held 6 bases outside the gene matches. This CDR3 has 15 residues. CDR3 nucleotide sequence: TGTGCCAGCAGCGTAGGACAGGGGATTGGGGAGACCCAGTACTTC. It yields the protein CASSVGQGIGETQYF.

The V gene is TRBV7-9, the J gene TRBJ1-4; D is unclear. Trimming left V 4 bases short and J 3 bases short, with 12 bases between. There are 15 residues in the CDR3. CDR1 and CDR2 (germline): SEHNR, FQNEAQ (reference sequence). CDR3 in amino acids: CASSSRKAANEKLFF. As DNA, the CDR3 is TGTGCCAGCAGCTCGCGGAAGGCAGCTAATGAAAAACTGTTTTTT.

The V and J genes are TRBV18 and TRBJ2-7; 14 bases line up with TRBD2. The CDR3 contains 16 residues. Looked up from germline, CDR1 is KGHSH and CDR2 is LQKENI. With 8 bases clipped from V and 3 bases from J, the junction kept 9 bases outside the gene matches. CDR3 bases: TGTGCCAGCCAGACTAGCGGGGGGGCCGAGGGCTACGAGCAGTACTTC. Its translation: CASQTSGGAEGYEQYF.

This clone was detected only a few times. The V gene is TRBV29-1, the J gene TRBJ1-3, with 7 bases identical to TRBD1. The J segment lost 0 bases and the V segment lost 4 bases, leaving 3 bases of the junction unmatched. The germline V gene encodes CDR1 SQVTM and CDR2 ANQGSEA. The length of the CDR3 is 14 residues. The CDR3 here is CSVVGTDSGNTIYF. CDR3 DNA sequence: TGCAGCGTTGTCGGGACAGACTCTGGAAACACCATATATTTT.

The chain links TRBV4-1 to TRBJ1-1, with 7 bases fitting TRBD1. The CDR3 sequence is 16 residues long. V shed 4 bases and J 4 bases; nucleotides not matched to a gene: 12. CDR1 MGHRA and CDR2 YSYEKL come from the germline V gene. The CDR3: CASSLPDGQGGTEAFF. CDR3 coding DNA: TGCGCCAGCAGCCTTCCAGATGGGCAGGGGGGCACTGAAGCTTTCTTT.

The chain carries TRBV13 and TRBJ2-3, with 10 bases aligning to TRBD2. The V segment lost 2 bases and the J segment 4 bases; nucleotides outside the gene matches: 3. This CDR3 contains 15 residues. CDR1 is PRHDT and CDR2 is FYEKMQ in the germline V gene (reference sequence). The CDR3 protein is CASSLRLAGADTQYF. DNA of the CDR3: TGTGCCAGCAGCTTACGACTAGCGGGCGCAGATACGCAGTATTTT.

V gene TRBV18 combines with J gene TRBJ2-7, with 10 bases fitting TRBD1. The junction had 4 bases not matched to a gene; V was cut back by 6 bases and J by 2 bases. Germline loops: CDR1 KGHSH, CDR2 LQKENI. The length of the CDR3 is 14 residues. The CDR3 protein is CASSAGTGAYEQYF. CDR3 coding DNA: TGTGCCAGCTCGGCCGGGACAGGGGCCTACGAGCAGTACTTC.